The 5 T cell receptor beta chains reported below all come from one sample, sequenced in a study of blood T cell repertoires in COVID-19. The repertoire was sequenced with immunoSEQ multiplex PCR; TCRdb's copy has only in-frame clones and lacks some. The sample lists 200,000 to 300,000 clones, more than 75% occurring once. Sequencing was carried out using peripheral blood. These receptors were obtained from a woman aged 40 to 50 who had recovered from COVID-19.

To note about this clone: The junction does not match germline at one end; this may be a read error. This chain uses TRBV7-7 with TRBJ2-5; 7 positions match TRBD1. The CDR3 contains 16 residues. Germline assignment: CDR1 SSHAT and CDR2 FNYEAQ (reference sequence). The CDR3 DNA reads as TGTGCTAGCAGCTCGGCCGGGACAGTTGTACAAGAGACCCAGTACTTC. It encodes CASSSAGTVVQETQYF.

This chain links TRBV24-1 with TRBJ2-1, with D possibly matching TRBD1 (6 bases). This CDR3 has 15 residues. Germline loops: CDR1 KGHDR, CDR2 SFDVKD. The V end lost 9 bases, the J end lost 5 bases, and 19 bases lay between the germline ends. The CDR3 DNA sequence: TGTGCCACCGCGAGGGGGAACGCCCGGGACAATGAGCAGTTCTTC. Translation gives CATARGNARDNEQFF.

The V call is TRBV12-2, the J call TRBJ1-1. TRBV12-2 is classified as a pseudogene. CDR3 length: 11 residues. DNA of the CDR3: TGTGCAAGTCGCCCCGGGTTGAGCGCTTTCTTT. The encoded protein is CASRPGLSAFF.

The genes are TRBV6-5 and TRBJ1-2, with D unclear. CDR3 length equals 16 residues. Germline loops: CDR1 MNHEY, CDR2 SVGAGI. V lost 1 base and J lost 2, with 14 bases in between. This CDR3 reads CASSYWGRDPNYGYTF. The CDR3 DNA sequence: TGTGCCAGCAGTTACTGGGGTCGGGATCCCAACTATGGCTACACCTTC.

J is TRBJ2-7 and V is TRBV27; TRBD2 matches 7 bases. V lost 7 bases, J lost 6 bases, and 6 bases stayed unmatched. Germline lookup yields CDR1 MNHEY and CDR2 SMNVEV (reference sequence). This CDR3 region has 12 residues. The CDR3 DNA follows: TGTGCCAGCAAAAGATGGGGGGGCGAGCAGTACTTC. Amino acids: CASKRWGGEQYF.